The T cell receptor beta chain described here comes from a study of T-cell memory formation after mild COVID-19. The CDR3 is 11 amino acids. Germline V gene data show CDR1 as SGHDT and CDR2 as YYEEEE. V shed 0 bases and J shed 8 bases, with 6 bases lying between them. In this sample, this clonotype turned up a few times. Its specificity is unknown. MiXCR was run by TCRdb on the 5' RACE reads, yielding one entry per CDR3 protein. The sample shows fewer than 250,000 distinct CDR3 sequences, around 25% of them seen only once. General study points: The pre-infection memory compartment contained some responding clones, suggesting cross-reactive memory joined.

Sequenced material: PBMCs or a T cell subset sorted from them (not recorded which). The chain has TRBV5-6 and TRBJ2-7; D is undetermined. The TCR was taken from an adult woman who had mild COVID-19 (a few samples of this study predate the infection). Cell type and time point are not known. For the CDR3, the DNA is TGTGCCAGCAGCTTGGTGGGAAAGCAGTACTTC. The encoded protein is CASSLVGKQYF.